The 30 T cell receptor beta chains below all came from one sample that was sequenced in a study of blood T cell repertoires in COVID-19. Some clones are missing from TCRdb's copy, which holds only in-frame ones; the method was immunoSEQ multiplex PCR. The sample has some 48,000 clones, around nine tenths seen once. The material sequenced was peripheral blood. These receptors all stem from a man in his 70s with active COVID-19.

The chain recombines TRBV7-9 with TRBJ2-7; 9 bases match TRBD2. The CDR3 is 14 residues long. The germline CDR1 and CDR2 sequences are SEHNR and FQNEAQ (reference sequence). The J segment lost 3 bases and the V segment lost 3 bases, leaving 3 bases of the junction unmatched. The CDR3 region is CASSLGTSFYEQYF. CDR3 in DNA: TGTGCCAGCAGCTTGGGGACTAGCTTCTACGAGCAGTACTTC.

The chain uses TRBV18 and TRBJ2-7; 12 bases are a match to TRBD1. CDR3 size: 15 residues. J was trimmed by 6 bases and V by 4 bases; bases with no gene match: 7. CDR1 and CDR2 from the germline V gene are KGHSH and LQKENI. The CDR3: CASSLTGQGAPEQYF. The CDR3 DNA is TGTGCCAGCTCACTCACGGGACAGGGGGCTCCCGAGCAGTACTTC.

V usage is TRBV5-1 and J usage is TRBJ2-7, with TRBD1 matching 8 bases. The CDR3 length is 13 residues. The germline V gene has CDR1 SGHRS and CDR2 YFSETQ. V gave up 4 bases and J gave up 3 bases; unmatched junction bases: 3. This chain's CDR3 is CASSADRVYEQYF. CDR3 nucleotides: TGCGCCAGCAGCGCGGACAGGGTCTACGAGCAGTACTTC.

The chain uses TRBV6-2 or TRBV6-3 and TRBJ2-1; TRBD2 agrees at 8 bases. V was clipped by 3 bases and J by 8 bases; unmatched bases: 12. The CDR3 loop spans 16 amino acids. Germline CDR1 is MNHEY and CDR2 is SVGEGT. CDR3 amino acids: CASSYSTPLAGYEQFF. DNA of the CDR3: TGTGCCAGCAGTTATTCGACCCCTTTAGCGGGGTATGAGCAGTTCTTC.

The CDR3 here is CASKTDRGRSEQYF. The CDR3, as DNA: TGTGCCAGCAAAACAGACAGGGGGCGCAGCGAGCAGTACTTC. The rearrangement uses TRBV28 and TRBJ2-7; 10 positions agree with TRBD1. The CDR3 sequence is 14 residues long. With V trimmed by 7 bases and J by 6 bases, 9 bases remained unmatched. In germline, CDR1 is MDHEN, CDR2 SYDVKM.

This chain links TRBV28 with TRBJ1-4; D may be TRBD1 (5 bases). The CDR3 contains 13 residues. The V gene lost 7 bases and the J gene lost 5 bases, with 11 bases spanning the gap. Germline V gene data show CDR1 as MDHEN and CDR2 as SYDVKM. CDR3 DNA: TGTGCCAGCACCAGGGCATCGAATGAAAAACTGTTTTTT. Translating gives CASTRASNEKLFF.

V usage is TRBV5-1 and J usage is TRBJ2-7; the D gene is possibly TRBD1 (5 bases). The V gene lost 5 bases and the J gene lost 4 bases, with 25 bases spanning the gap. There are 17 residues in the CDR3. Germline V gene lookup returns CDR1 SGHRS and CDR2 YFSETQ. Here the CDR3 reads CASSGASLSGFGYEQYF. The CDR3, as DNA: TGCGCCAGCAGTGGGGCCTCGCTGTCGGGTTTTGGGTACGAGCAGTACTTC.

The V gene is TRBV28, the J gene TRBJ1-4; a possible D gene is TRBD1 (5 bases). CDR3 size: 14 residues. The germline V gene has CDR1 MDHEN and CDR2 SYDVKM. V was shortened by 6 bases and J by 8 bases, with 16 bases between the two germline ends. The CDR3 here is CASSDQGNFEKLFF. For the CDR3, the DNA is TGTGCCAGCAGCGATCAGGGCAATTTCGAAAAACTGTTTTTT.

The chain joins TRBV9 to TRBJ2-1, with TRBD2 matching 7 bases. Germline values: CDR1 SGDLS, CDR2 YYNGEE. The J segment lost 7 bases and the V segment lost 3 bases, leaving 13 bases of the junction unmatched. CDR3 length equals 16 residues. The CDR3 reads CASSAQTSPRLNEQFF. In DNA form, the CDR3 reads TGTGCCAGCAGCGCCCAGACTAGCCCGCGCCTGAATGAGCAGTTCTTC.

The chain links TRBV6-2 or TRBV6-3 to TRBJ1-5; possible D gene TRBD1, 5 bases. The germline V gene encodes CDR1 MNHEY and CDR2 SVGEGT. V gave up 6 bases and J gave up 8 bases, with 11 bases separating them. The CDR3 loop spans 12 amino acids. In DNA form, the CDR3 reads TGTGCCAGCAGCCGATCGGGGGAGCCCCAGCATTTT. Its protein is CASSRSGEPQHF.

The chain is built from TRBV21-1 and TRBJ1-2; the D call of TRBD1 is as the table states it, not checked on the DNA. TRBV21-1 constitutes a pseudogene. The CDR3 extends over 15 amino acids. CDR3 residues: CASMPRDREAYGYTF. DNA of the CDR3: TGTGCCAGCATGCCGAGGGACAGGGAGGCCTATGGCTACACCTTC.

V gene TRBV30 combines with J gene TRBJ2-3; no reliable D call. The germline V and J ends were trimmed by 0 bases and 3 bases, with 4 bases remaining between them. Germline assignment: CDR1 GTSNPN and CDR2 SVGIG (reference sequence). The CDR3 has 12 residues. In DNA form, the CDR3 reads TGTGCCTGGAGTGTACATACAGATACGCAGTATTTT. As protein: CAWSVHTDTQYF.

This sequence joins TRBV3-1 (or the pseudogene TRBV3-2) and TRBJ2-7; D might be TRBD2 (6 bases). The CDR3 covers 13 residues. The germline V gene has CDR1 LGHDT and CDR2 YNNKEL (reference sequence). Deletions cut 4 bases from V and 2 bases from J, with 9 bases between. CDR3 DNA sequence: TGTGCCAGCAGCCCACCGGGGGCCTACGAGCAGTACTTC. Translated: CASSPPGAYEQYF.

The gene calls are TRBV28 and TRBJ2-7; possible D gene TRBD1, 5 bases. The CDR3 extends over 13 amino acids. Germline V gene lookup returns CDR1 MDHEN and CDR2 SYDVKM. Trimming removed 6 bases from V and 0 bases from J, with 9 bases in between. This CDR3 reads CASSSRASYEQYF. Written as DNA, the CDR3 is TGTGCCAGCAGCAGCAGGGCCTCCTACGAGCAGTACTTC.

The chain couples TRBV29-1 to TRBJ2-7; maybe TRBD2 (7 bases). Looked up from germline, CDR1 is SQVTM and CDR2 is ANQGSEA. V was shortened by 0 bases and J by 4 bases, with 16 bases between the two germline ends. This CDR3 is 15 amino acids long. CDR3 sequence reads: CSVEDTGGPGYEQYF. The DNA of the CDR3 is TGCAGCGTTGAAGATACGGGGGGCCCCGGGTACGAGCAGTACTTC.

The chain carries TRBV28 and TRBJ2-1; 10 bases agree with TRBD1. The CDR3 consists of 15 residues. V was clipped by 6 bases and J by 3 bases; unmatched bases: 5. In germline, CDR1 is MDHEN, CDR2 SYDVKM. The CDR3 spells CASSRTGGFYNEQFF. DNA for the CDR3: TGTGCCAGCAGCCGGACAGGGGGGTTCTACAATGAGCAGTTCTTC.

This clone appeared a single time. J is TRBJ1-4 and V is TRBV6-5, with D maybe TRBD1 (6 bases). This CDR3 has 14 residues. Trimming stripped 6 bases from V and 3 bases from J, with 11 bases between. Germline loops: CDR1 MNHEY, CDR2 SVGAGI. CDR3 DNA: TGTGCCAGCAGACGGGGGGCAGCTAATGAAAAACTGTTTTTT. It encodes CASRRGAANEKLFF.

The chain links TRBV2 to TRBJ1-1; maybe TRBD1 (5 bases). The V gene's germline CDR1 is SNHLY and CDR2 FYNNEI. With 7 bases removed from V and 4 bases from J, the gap between germline ends came to 16 bases. CDR3 length: 14 amino acids. As DNA, the CDR3 is TGTGCCAGCAAAACGACGGGGGTTGGCACTGAAGCTTTCTTT. Protein: CASKTTGVGTEAFF.

About this clone: At one boundary the junction diverges from the germline segment, which might be a read error. The rearrangement uses TRBV7-7 and TRBJ2-3; the D is unclear. Per the germline V gene, CDR1 is SSHAT and CDR2 is FNYEAQ (reference sequence). The CDR3 is 13 amino acids. CDR3 residues: CASSLAEMNTQYF. The CDR3 region has the DNA TGTGCTAGCAGCTTAGCTGAGATGAATACGCAGTATTTT.

Note on this clone: One junction end disagrees with the germline gene, perhaps due to a read error. The rearrangement links TRBV29-1 to TRBJ1-2, with D tentatively TRBD1 (5 bases). Germline V gene data show CDR1 as SQVTM and CDR2 as ANQGSEA. The CDR3 length is 13 residues. For the CDR3, the DNA is TGCAGCGTCGAAGCCCGGGGGGGTTACGGCTACACCTTC. Its translation is CSVEARGGYGYTF.

The chain combines TRBV5-4 with TRBJ2-3, with 8 bases lining up with TRBD1. Germline assignment: CDR1 SGHNT and CDR2 YYREEE (reference sequence). CDR3 length: 15 amino acids. The J segment lost 0 bases and the V segment lost 2 bases, leaving 2 bases of the junction unmatched. In DNA, the CDR3 is TGTGCCAGCAGCTTACGGACAGGGAGCACAGATACGCAGTATTTT. Translating gives CASSLRTGSTDTQYF.

The chain employs TRBV20-1 and TRBJ2-3; no definite D call. From germline, CDR1 is DFQATT and CDR2 SNEGSKA (reference sequence). The CDR3 runs to 11 residues. Trimming cost V 5 bases and J 12 bases, with 15 bases left between them. This CDR3 reads CSASYFVLQYF. DNA for the CDR3: TGCAGTGCTTCCTACTTCGTGTTACAGTATTTT.

This clone was seen only a few times. This chain joins TRBV4-2 and TRBJ2-7; TRBD1 matches 9 bases. V shed 4 bases and J 2 bases; nucleotides not matched to a gene: 9. This CDR3 spans 16 amino acids. Germline-derived CDR1 and CDR2 are LGHNA and YNFKEQ. In DNA form, the CDR3 reads TGTGCCAGCAGCCTTCAACCGGGACAGGGAACCTACGAGCAGTACTTC. Translated, it gives CASSLQPGQGTYEQYF.

The chain uses TRBV3-1 (or the pseudogene TRBV3-2) and TRBJ2-3, with TRBD2 as a possible D gene (6 bases). Germline V gives CDR1 LGHDT, CDR2 YNNKEL (reference sequence). Trimming removed 4 bases at V and 1 base at J, with 9 bases between. The length of the CDR3 is 14 residues. CDR3: CASSPPGGTDTQYF. The CDR3 bases are TGTGCCAGCAGCCCCCCGGGGGGCACAGATACGCAGTATTTT.

The chain uses TRBV18 and TRBJ1-1; tentatively, D is TRBD1 (5 bases). Germline V gene sequence: CDR1 KGHSH, CDR2 LQKENI. V dropped 6 bases and J dropped 12 bases, with 14 bases sitting between them. The CDR3 is 11 residues long. This CDR3 is CASSGHLGTFF. CDR3 bases: TGTGCCAGCTCGGGGCATCTCGGAACTTTCTTT.

V usage is TRBV5-1 and J usage is TRBJ2-1; TRBD2 agrees at 8 bases. J lost 6 bases, V lost 1 base, and 6 bases had no gene match. The CDR3 has 15 amino acids. CDR1 SGHRS and CDR2 YFSETQ come from the germline V gene. CDR3 residues: CASSLSLAGINEQFF. The CDR3 coding sequence is TGCGCCAGCAGCTTGAGTCTAGCGGGCATCAATGAGCAGTTCTTC.

The chain employs TRBV19 and TRBJ1-5, with 9 bases lining up with TRBD1. With V trimmed by 8 bases and J by 1 base, 3 bases remained unmatched. The CDR3 runs 14 residues. CDR1 LNHDA and CDR2 SQIVND come from the germline V gene (reference sequence). CDR3 region: CASVGTGSNQPQHF. As DNA, the CDR3 is TGTGCCAGTGTAGGGACAGGGAGCAATCAGCCCCAGCATTTT.

The chain uses TRBV4-2 and TRBJ1-3; D may be TRBD1 (5 bases). Germline-derived CDR1 and CDR2 are LGHNA and YNFKEQ. The CDR3 is 17 amino acids. The V gene lost 1 base and the J gene lost 0 bases, with 13 bases spanning the gap. Written as DNA, the CDR3 is TGTGCCAGCAGCCAAGCCGCAGGGCATTCCTCTGGAAACACCATATATTTT. It specifies CASSQAAGHSSGNTIYF.

This chain uses TRBV28 with TRBJ2-5, with D tentatively TRBD2 (5 bases). The CDR3 spans 17 residues. The germline CDR1 and CDR2 sequences are MDHEN and SYDVKM. V was clipped by 6 bases and J by 7 bases, with 27 bases between them. This chain's CDR3 is CASSLISQWSPRGTQYF. DNA of the CDR3: TGTGCCAGCAGCCTTATCAGTCAGTGGTCCCCCCGGGGGACCCAGTACTTC.

This clone showed up just once. This rearrangement joins TRBV5-1 to TRBJ2-7; 7 bases align to TRBD1. J gave up 3 bases and V 4 bases, and 4 bases lay outside the gene matches. CDR1 SGHRS and CDR2 YFSETQ come from the germline V gene. The CDR3 length is 13 residues. The CDR3 protein is CASSPGTVYEQYF. The CDR3 DNA is TGCGCCAGCAGCCCGGGGACAGTCTACGAGCAGTACTTC.